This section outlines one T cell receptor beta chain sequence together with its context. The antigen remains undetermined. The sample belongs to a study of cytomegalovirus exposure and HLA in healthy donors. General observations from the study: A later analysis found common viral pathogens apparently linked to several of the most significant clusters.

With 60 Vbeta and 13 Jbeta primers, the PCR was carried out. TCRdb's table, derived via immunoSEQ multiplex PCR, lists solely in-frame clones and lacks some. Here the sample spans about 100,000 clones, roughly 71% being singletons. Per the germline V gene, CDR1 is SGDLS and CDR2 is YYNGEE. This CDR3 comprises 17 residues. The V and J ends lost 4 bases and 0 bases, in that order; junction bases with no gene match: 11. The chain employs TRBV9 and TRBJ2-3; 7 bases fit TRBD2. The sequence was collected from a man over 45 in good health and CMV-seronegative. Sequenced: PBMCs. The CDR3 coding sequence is TGTGCCAGCAGCCCCGGGAGGCAGCGGATTAGCACAGATACGCAGTATTTT. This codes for CASSPGRQRISTDTQYF. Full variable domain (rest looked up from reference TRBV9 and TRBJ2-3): DSGVTQTPKHLITATGQRVTLRCSPRSGDLSVYWYQQSLDQGLQFLIQYYNGEERAKGNILERFSAQQFPDLHSELNLSSLELGDSALYFCASSPGRQRISTDTQYFGPGTRLTVL.